The subject of this entry is one T cell receptor (beta chain). Its antigen is as yet unknown. Pooling covered second doses at about 4 or about 12 weeks. The data belong to a study of T cell responses to AZD1222 COVID-19 vaccine. Study observations and caveats: Spike-specific TCR repertoires showed rising breadth and depth after two AZD1222 doses. Donors were largely white British and mainly female; clonal diversity was possibly underestimated. Repertoire collection took place solely once the T cell response had peaked.

Repertoires were generated with immunoSEQ multiplex PCR, while TCRdb's copy carries only in-frame clones and drops some. The sample has roughly 100,000 clones, around 91% seen once; the top ten hold approximately 8%. The clonotype was recovered from an adult who received the AZD1222 COVID-19 vaccine. Sequencing used peripheral blood, obtained 28 days after the second AZD1222 dose.

The CDR3 region is CASAGGGQVTQYF. CDR3 bases: TGTGCCAGCGCCGGCGGGGGCCAAGTGACGCAGTATTTT. The rearrangement joins TRBV2 to TRBJ2-3; a weak D match, TRBD2 (7 bases). Germline V gives CDR1 SNHLY, CDR2 FYNNEI. The CDR3 totals 13 residues. V lost 8 bases to trimming and J lost 9 bases, with 18 bases between them.